Each of the 29 T cell receptor beta chains below was sequenced from the same sample in a study of molecular identifiers for immune sequencing clone quantification. Each CDR3 protein is one row after TCRdb ran MiXCR on the PCR reads. The sample records more than 450,000 distinct CDR3 sequences, about 25% being singletons. The sample was naive CD8+ T cells from blood, with Jurkat cell RNA spiked in. The subset here: FACS-sorted CD8+CD4-CCR7+CD45RA+ naive T cells. The receptors originated from a human donor in good health. Some libraries in this study had Jurkat cell RNA spiked in.

On this clonotype: Being one base from a much bigger clone, this may be a read error. In this CDR3 the conserved last residue, phenylalanine or tryptophan, is missing, so a read error is likely. The DNA is omitted, as the CDR3 cannot be located on it reliably, and the CDR3 follows TCRdb's listing. The CDR3 is CASRGEPQRKGFL. The gene calls are TRBV6-2 or TRBV6-3 and TRBJ1-1; the table's D call of TRBD1 was not tested on the DNA. The CDR3 extends over 13 residues, inclusive of both ends. Germline assignment: CDR1 MNHEY and CDR2 SVGEGT.

This clonotype was picked up a small number of times. This chain uses TRBV11-2 with TRBJ2-7; tentatively, D is TRBD1 (6 bases). The CDR3 covers 17 residues. Looked up from germline, CDR1 is SGHAT and CDR2 is FQNNGV. Trimming took off 1 base at V and 2 bases at J, with 18 bases between the two ends. CDR3 region: CASSLAPRTDKAYEQYF. The CDR3 DNA is TGTGCCAGCAGCTTAGCTCCGCGGACAGACAAAGCCTACGAGCAGTACTTC.

Details on this clonotype: This may come from a read error, since a much larger clone is one base off. This chain uses TRBV28 with TRBJ1-5; 7 positions match TRBD1. Germline CDR1 reads MDHEN; CDR2 reads SYDVKM. The CDR3 totals 17 residues. This CDR3 reads CASSRILTGYSDQPQHF. CDR3 sequence (DNA): TGTGCCAGCAGTCGAATCTTGACAGGGTATAGCGATCAGCCCCAGCATTTT.

The rearrangement uses TRBV20-1 and TRBJ2-1; 9 bases fit TRBD1. With V trimmed by 0 bases and J by 4 bases, 10 bases remained unmatched. There are 17 residues in the CDR3. From germline, CDR1 is DFQATT and CDR2 SNEGSKA (reference sequence). CDR3 bases: TGCAGTGCTAGAGACCCCACGGACAGGGGTTATTACAATGAGCAGTTCTTC. This sequence encodes CSARDPTDRGYYNEQFF.

In its sample, this clonotype was seen a few times. The genes are TRBV10-2 and TRBJ2-3; D is possibly TRBD2 (5 bases). With 8 bases removed from V and 2 bases from J, the gap between germline ends came to 14 bases. This CDR3 region has 14 residues. Germline V gene lookup returns CDR1 WSHSY and CDR2 SAAADI. The CDR3 DNA is TGCGCCAGCCGCCGGGATAGGAACACAGATACGCAGTATTTT. Amino acids: CASRRDRNTDTQYF.

This clonotype was picked up many times. The V gene is TRBV4-3, the J gene TRBJ2-2; D might be TRBD1 or TRBD2, each matching 5 bases. Germline-derived CDR1 and CDR2 are LGHNA and YSLEER. The CDR3 sequence is 19 residues long. V shed 0 bases and J shed 4 bases, with 21 bases lying between them. CDR3 residues: CASSQDWLGDPGPTGELFF. The DNA of the CDR3 is TGCGCCAGCAGCCAAGATTGGCTAGGGGACCCAGGGCCCACCGGGGAGCTGTTTTTT.

This clonotype was observed many times. V is TRBV28 and J is TRBJ2-3; D is unresolved. The CDR3 has 13 residues. The germline gives CDR1 MDHEN, CDR2 SYDVKM. The ends were cut back, 5 bases at V and 6 bases at J, with 12 bases in the middle. The CDR3: CASSRLKVDTQYF. As DNA, the CDR3 is TGTGCCAGCAGTCGTCTAAAGGTCGATACGCAGTATTTT.

The V call is TRBV12-3 or TRBV12-4, the J call TRBJ1-2; 7 nucleotides align to TRBD1. The CDR3 sequence is 13 residues long. Trimming cost V 6 bases and J 5 bases; bases outside gene matches: 6. For the CDR3, the DNA is TGTGCCAGCAGGCCCGGGACAGTATATGGCTACACCTTC. Its translation: CASRPGTVYGYTF.

This clonotype turned up a few times. This chain connects TRBV9 to TRBJ2-7; no clear D gene. The germline V gene has CDR1 SGDLS and CDR2 YYNGEE. This CDR3 is 15 amino acids long. V shed 0 bases and J shed 2 bases, with 12 bases lying between them. CDR3 bases: TGTGCCAGCAGCGTAGACCCGGAACACACCTACGAGCAGTACTTC. Its protein product is CASSVDPEHTYEQYF. Variable domain in full (rest from reference TRBV9 and TRBJ2-7): DSGVTQTPKHLITATGQRVTLRCSPRSGDLSVYWYQQSLDQGLQFLIQYYNGEERAKGNILERFSAQQFPDLHSELNLSSLELGDSALYFCASSVDPEHTYEQYFGPGTRLTVT.

The chain employs TRBV11-2 and TRBJ2-3; D is ambiguous. CDR3 length: 13 amino acids. Trimming removed 4 bases at V and 6 bases at J, with 11 bases between. CDR1 is SGHAT and CDR2 is FQNNGV in the germline V gene. CDR3 loop: CASSYVPMDTQYF. The CDR3 nucleotides read TGTGCCAGCAGCTATGTCCCCATGGATACGCAGTATTTT.

About this clonotype itself: This clone may be a read error of a much larger clone one base away. The chain recombines TRBV29-1 with TRBJ2-7; TRBD1 matches at 7 bases. The V gene's germline CDR1 is SQVTM and CDR2 ANQGSEA. The CDR3 has 12 amino acids. CDR3 region: CCVGDSTYEQYF. The CDR3 DNA follows: TGCTGCGTGGGGGACAGTACCTACGAGCAGTACTTC.

This chain uses TRBV2 with TRBJ2-3; 11 bases map to TRBD2. This CDR3 region has 15 residues. Trimming removed 4 bases from V and 4 bases from J; junction bases left unmatched: 4. Germline CDR1 SNHLY, CDR2 FYNNEI. The CDR3 region has the DNA TGTGCCAGCAGTGCCGGGACTAGCGGTTCAGATACGCAGTATTTT. Its translation is CASSAGTSGSDTQYF.

In its sample, this clonotype was seen many times. The V gene is TRBV20-1, the J gene TRBJ2-7; 9 positions match TRBD2. The V and J ends lost 5 bases and 5 bases, in that order; junction bases with no gene match: 4. CDR3 size: 12 residues. Germline V CDR1 and CDR2: DFQATT, SNEGSKA (reference sequence). The CDR3 sequence: CSAQGLAHEQYF. The CDR3 DNA sequence: TGCAGTGCTCAGGGACTAGCCCACGAGCAGTACTTC.

The J gene is TRBJ2-3, the V gene TRBV27, with TRBD1 matching over 8 bases. Germline-derived CDR1 and CDR2 are MNHEY and SMNVEV (reference sequence). This CDR3 is built from 15 residues. V shed 5 bases and J 2 bases; nucleotides not matched to a gene: 6. The CDR3 DNA follows: TGTGCCAGCAGTCCCACGGGACAGGACACAGATACGCAGTATTTT. Translated: CASSPTGQDTDTQYF.

This clonotype was seen many times. V gene TRBV4-3 combines with J gene TRBJ2-1, with TRBD1 matching 8 bases. The CDR3 loop spans 14 amino acids. J lost 3 bases, V lost 7 bases, and 5 bases had no gene match. Germline CDR1 is LGHNA and CDR2 is YSLEER. In DNA, the CDR3 is TGCGCCAGCAAGGCGGACAGGGACTACAATGAGCAGTTCTTC. Its protein product is CASKADRDYNEQFF.

In the case of this clonotype: Being one base from a much bigger clone, this may be a read error. In this CDR3 the conserved last residue, phenylalanine or tryptophan, is missing, so a read error is likely. The rearrangement uses TRBV6-6 and TRBJ1-5; perhaps TRBD1 as D (6 bases). The germline CDR1 and CDR2 sequences are MNHNY and SVGAGI (reference sequence). Between the trimmed V and J ends, which lost 2 bases and 3 bases, there was a span of 8 bases. The CDR3 length is 14 residues. CDR3 DNA: TGTGCCAGCAGTTACGGGACATTCAATCAGCCCCAGCATTCT. It encodes CASSYGTFNQPQHS.

The table lists this clonotype with many counts. The gene calls are TRBV5-1 and TRBJ1-6; unclear D gene. Trimming stripped 4 bases from V and 8 bases from J, with 16 bases between. The CDR3 totals 15 residues. The germline CDR1 and CDR2 sequences are SGHRS and YFSETQ. As DNA, the CDR3 is TGCGCCAGCAGCCCCGCCGGGGAGTTCTATTCACCCCTCCACTTT. Protein sequence: CASSPAGEFYSPLHF.

The genes are TRBV20-1 and TRBJ2-7, with 7 bases matching TRBD1. The germline gives CDR1 DFQATT, CDR2 SNEGSKA (reference sequence). The CDR3 sequence is 14 residues long. Germline trimming cut 2 bases from V and 3 bases from J; bases unmatched to any gene: 7. The CDR3: CSARSTGDIYEQYF. The CDR3 nucleotides read TGCAGTGCTAGATCCACAGGGGACATCTACGAGCAGTACTTC.

Concerning this clonotype: This clone may be a read error of a much larger clone one base away. V and J are TRBV6-5 and TRBJ2-3; D uncertain. Germline V gene lookup returns CDR1 MNHEY and CDR2 SVGAGI. The CDR3 spans 13 residues. V was cut by 1 base and J by 4 bases, with 6 bases left in between. The CDR3 nucleotides read TGTGCCAGCAGTTACTACAGCGCAGATACGCAGTATTTT. Protein sequence: CASSYYSADTQYF.

For this clonotype: This may stem from a read error, because a much larger clone lies one nucleotide away. The chain has TRBV6-2 or TRBV6-3 and TRBJ2-7; D call uncertain. Germline CDR1 and CDR2: MNHEY and SVGEGT. The CDR3 is 12 amino acids. V was clipped by 6 bases and J by 6 bases, with 12 bases between them. DNA for the CDR3: TGTGCCAGCAGCCACCGGTACTGCGAGCAGTACTTC. This gives the protein CASSHRYCEQYF.

This clonotype was seen a few times. The chain couples TRBV4-3 to TRBJ1-1; 9 bases line up with TRBD1. CDR3 length equals 16 residues. Trimming removed 0 bases from V and 0 bases from J; junction bases left unmatched: 2. Germline-derived CDR1 and CDR2 are LGHNA and YSLEER. DNA for the CDR3: TGCGCCAGCAGCCAAGATGGGACAGGGTTGAACACTGAAGCTTTCTTT. Translated, it gives CASSQDGTGLNTEAFF.

Of note for this clonotype: Relative to the germline gene, one junction end is altered; a read error may explain this. The CDR3 protein is CASSYFTGQSYAQYF. The CDR3 DNA follows: TGTGCCAGCAGTTACTTTACGGGACAGTCCTACGCGCAGTACTTC. The chain links TRBV6-2 or TRBV6-3 to TRBJ2-7, with 7 bases matching TRBD1. This CDR3 is built from 15 residues. Germline V gene data show CDR1 as MNHEY and CDR2 as SVGEGT.

This clonotype has a handful of counts. At one of its ends the junction is not consistent with the germline gene, which may arise from a read error. The gene calls are TRBV6-5 and TRBJ1-2; possibly TRBD1 for D (6 bases). From germline, CDR1 is MNHEY and CDR2 SVGAGI. This CDR3 contains 14 residues. DNA for the CDR3: TGTGCCAGCAGTTACGGGGGCGGGGGGACCGACTTATTCTTC. This translates into CASSYGGGGTDLFF.

This chain uses TRBV12-5 with TRBJ1-1, with D perhaps matching TRBD1 (5 bases). V lost 7 bases and J 1 base, leaving 10 bases between the germline ends. The V gene's germline CDR1 is LGHNT and CDR2 FRNRAP. This CDR3 comprises 13 residues. DNA of the CDR3: TGTGCTAGTGCCGTAGACAGGAACACTGAAGCTTTCTTT. It encodes CASAVDRNTEAFF.

This clonotype was found a few times. The rearrangement joins TRBV6-5 to TRBJ1-1; D is unclear. This CDR3 comprises 15 residues. With 0 bases removed from V and 4 bases from J, the gap between germline ends came to 12 bases. Germline CDR1 and CDR2: MNHEY and SVGAGI. This CDR3 reads CASSYSKSRRTEAFF. CDR3 coding DNA: TGTGCCAGCAGTTACTCGAAGAGCAGGCGCACTGAAGCTTTCTTT.

The J gene is TRBJ2-7, the V gene TRBV4-1; D may be TRBD1 or TRBD2 (6 bases each). The germline gives CDR1 MGHRA, CDR2 YSYEKL. The CDR3 extends over 14 amino acids. With 1 base removed from V and 3 bases from J, the gap between germline ends came to 10 bases. The CDR3 region is CASSQAGAGYEQYF. The CDR3 bases are TGCGCCAGCAGCCAAGCGGGGGCAGGCTACGAGCAGTACTTC.

The rearrangement joins TRBV27 to TRBJ2-7; tentative D call: TRBD1 (6 bases). V lost 4 bases to trimming and J lost 6 bases, with 16 bases between them. Germline CDR1 and CDR2: MNHEY and SMNVEV (reference sequence). The CDR3 is made up of 14 amino acids. The CDR3 here is CASSSNRASGEQYF. CDR3 sequence (DNA): TGTGCCAGCAGTTCAAACAGGGCGTCTGGCGAGCAGTACTTC.

This clonotype has more than one count but fewer than ten. The chain combines TRBV28 with TRBJ2-7; 7 bases agree with TRBD1. Per germline, CDR1 MDHEN and CDR2 SYDVKM. The CDR3 covers 14 residues. V shed 4 bases and J 4 bases; nucleotides not matched to a gene: 7. CDR3 loop: CASSSGTDKYEQYF. CDR3 coding DNA: TGTGCCAGCAGTTCAGGGACAGACAAATACGAGCAGTACTTC.

The chain joins TRBV28 to TRBJ1-5; TRBD1 matches at 8 bases. Germline CDR1 reads MDHEN; CDR2 reads SYDVKM. V shed 1 base, J shed 3 bases, and the junction held 8 bases outside the gene matches. The CDR3 loop spans 17 amino acids. The CDR3 DNA follows: TGTGCCAGCAGTTTATTTTCCCAGGGGGCGGACAATCAGCCCCAGCATTTT. This gives the protein CASSLFSQGADNQPQHF.